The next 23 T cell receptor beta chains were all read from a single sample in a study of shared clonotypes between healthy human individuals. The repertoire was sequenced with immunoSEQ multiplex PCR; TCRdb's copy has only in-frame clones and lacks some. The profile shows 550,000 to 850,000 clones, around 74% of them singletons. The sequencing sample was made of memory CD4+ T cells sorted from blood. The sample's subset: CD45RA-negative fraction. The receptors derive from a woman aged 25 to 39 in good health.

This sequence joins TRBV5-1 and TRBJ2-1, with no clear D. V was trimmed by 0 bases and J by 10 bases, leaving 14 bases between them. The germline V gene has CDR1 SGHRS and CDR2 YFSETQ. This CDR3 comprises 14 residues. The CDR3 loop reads CASSLEPHGKEQFF. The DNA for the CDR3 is TGCGCCAGCAGCTTGGAGCCCCACGGAAAAGAGCAGTTCTTC.

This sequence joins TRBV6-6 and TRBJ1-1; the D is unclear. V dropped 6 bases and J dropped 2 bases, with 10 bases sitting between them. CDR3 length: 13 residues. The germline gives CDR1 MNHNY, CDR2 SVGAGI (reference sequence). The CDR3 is CASRGSGNTEAFF. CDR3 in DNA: TGTGCCAGCAGGGGCAGCGGTAACACTGAAGCTTTCTTT.

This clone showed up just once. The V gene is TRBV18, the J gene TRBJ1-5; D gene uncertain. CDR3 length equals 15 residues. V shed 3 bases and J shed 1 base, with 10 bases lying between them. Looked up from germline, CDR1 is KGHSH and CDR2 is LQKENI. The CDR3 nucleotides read TGTGCCAGCTCACCCTTAGAAGGGAGCAATCAGCCCCAGCATTTT. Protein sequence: CASSPLEGSNQPQHF.

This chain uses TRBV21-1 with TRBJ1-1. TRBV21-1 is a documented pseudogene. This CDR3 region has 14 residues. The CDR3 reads CASKDGVAGTEAFF. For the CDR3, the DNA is TGTGCCAGCAAAGATGGGGTAGCTGGCACTGAAGCTTTCTTT.

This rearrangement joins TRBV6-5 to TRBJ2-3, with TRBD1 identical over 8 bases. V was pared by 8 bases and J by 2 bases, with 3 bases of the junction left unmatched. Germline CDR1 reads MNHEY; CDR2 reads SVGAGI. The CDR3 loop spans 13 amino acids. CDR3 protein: CASWTGNTDTQYF. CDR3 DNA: TGTGCCAGCTGGACAGGGAACACAGATACGCAGTATTTT.

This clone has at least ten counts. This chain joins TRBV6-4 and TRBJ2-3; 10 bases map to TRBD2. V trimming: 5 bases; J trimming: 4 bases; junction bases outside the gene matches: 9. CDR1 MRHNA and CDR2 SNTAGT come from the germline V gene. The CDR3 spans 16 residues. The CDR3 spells CASSTSGNKGADTQYF. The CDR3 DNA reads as TGTGCCAGCAGTACTAGCGGGAATAAGGGGGCAGATACGCAGTATTTT.

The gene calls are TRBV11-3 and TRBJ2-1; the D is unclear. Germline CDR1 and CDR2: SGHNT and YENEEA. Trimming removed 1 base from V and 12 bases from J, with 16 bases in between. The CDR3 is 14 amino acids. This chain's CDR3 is CASSLGPNDLGQFF. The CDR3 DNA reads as TGTGCCAGCAGCTTAGGGCCGAATGATCTTGGGCAGTTCTTC.

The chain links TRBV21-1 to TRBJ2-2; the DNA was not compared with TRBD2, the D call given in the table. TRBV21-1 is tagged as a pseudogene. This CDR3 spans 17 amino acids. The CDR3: CASSIRTSGRSVGELFF. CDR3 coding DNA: TGTGCCAGCAGCATACGGACTAGCGGGAGGTCGGTCGGGGAGCTGTTTTTT.

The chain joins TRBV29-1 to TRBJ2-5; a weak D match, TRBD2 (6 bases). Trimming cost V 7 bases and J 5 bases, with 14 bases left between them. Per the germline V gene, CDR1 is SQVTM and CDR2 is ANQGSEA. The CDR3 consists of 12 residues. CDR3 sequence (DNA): TGCAGCGCCCGAAGGGGAGGCGAGACCCAGTACTTC. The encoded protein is CSARRGGETQYF.

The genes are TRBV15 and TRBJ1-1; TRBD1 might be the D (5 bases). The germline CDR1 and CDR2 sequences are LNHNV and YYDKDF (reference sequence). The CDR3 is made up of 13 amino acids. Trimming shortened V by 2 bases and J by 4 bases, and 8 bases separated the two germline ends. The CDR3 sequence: CATSRHRGTEAFF. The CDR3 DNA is TGTGCCACCAGCAGACATAGGGGCACTGAAGCTTTCTTT.

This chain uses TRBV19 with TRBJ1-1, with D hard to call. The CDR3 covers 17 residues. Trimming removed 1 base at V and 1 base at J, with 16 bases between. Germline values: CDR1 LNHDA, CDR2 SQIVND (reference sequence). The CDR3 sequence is CASSIGGSPWGNTEAFF. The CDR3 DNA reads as TGTGCCAGTAGTATAGGCGGATCCCCTTGGGGGAACACTGAAGCTTTCTTT.

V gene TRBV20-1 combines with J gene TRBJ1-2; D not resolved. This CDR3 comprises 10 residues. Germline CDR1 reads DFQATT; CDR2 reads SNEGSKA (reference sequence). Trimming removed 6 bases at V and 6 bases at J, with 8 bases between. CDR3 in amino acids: CSAADNGYTF. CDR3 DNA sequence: TGCAGTGCGGCTGACAATGGCTACACCTTC.

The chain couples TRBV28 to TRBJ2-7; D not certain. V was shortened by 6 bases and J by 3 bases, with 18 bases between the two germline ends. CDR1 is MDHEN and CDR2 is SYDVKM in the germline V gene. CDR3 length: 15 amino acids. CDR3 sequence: CASSSPRDEFYEQYF. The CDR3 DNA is TGTGCCAGCAGCTCCCCCAGAGACGAGTTCTACGAGCAGTACTTC.

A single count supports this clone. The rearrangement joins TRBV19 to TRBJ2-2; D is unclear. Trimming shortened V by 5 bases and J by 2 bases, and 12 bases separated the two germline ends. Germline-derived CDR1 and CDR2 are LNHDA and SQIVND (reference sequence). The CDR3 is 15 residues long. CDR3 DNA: TGTGCCAGTAGTCTATGGGTAGGAAACACCGGGGAGCTGTTTTTT. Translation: CASSLWVGNTGELFF. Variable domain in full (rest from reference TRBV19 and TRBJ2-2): DGGITQSPKYLFRKEGQNVTLSCEQNLNHDAMYWYRQDPGQGLRLIYYSQIVNDFQKGDIAEGYSVSREKKESFPLTVTSAQKNPTAFYLCASSLWVGNTGELFFGEGSRLTVL.

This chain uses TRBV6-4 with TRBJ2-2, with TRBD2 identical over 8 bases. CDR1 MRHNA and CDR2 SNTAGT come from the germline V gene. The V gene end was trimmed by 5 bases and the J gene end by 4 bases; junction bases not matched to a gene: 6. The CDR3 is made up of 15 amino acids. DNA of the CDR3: TGTGCCAGCAGTCCGGGACTAGTGGGCACCGGGGAGCTGTTTTTT. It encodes CASSPGLVGTGELFF.

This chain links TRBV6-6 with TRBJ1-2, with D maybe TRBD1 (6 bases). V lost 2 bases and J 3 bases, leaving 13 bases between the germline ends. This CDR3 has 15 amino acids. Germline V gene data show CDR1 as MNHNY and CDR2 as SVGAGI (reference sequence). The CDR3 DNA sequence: TGTGCCAGCAGTTACGGACAGCTGAGTGACTATGGCTACACCTTC. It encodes CASSYGQLSDYGYTF.

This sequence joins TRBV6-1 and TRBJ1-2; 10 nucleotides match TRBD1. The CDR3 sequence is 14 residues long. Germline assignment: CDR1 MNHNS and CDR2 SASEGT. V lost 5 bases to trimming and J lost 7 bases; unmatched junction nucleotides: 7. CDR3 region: CASSSRDRGPGYTF. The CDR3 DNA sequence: TGTGCCAGCAGTTCCCGGGACAGGGGACCTGGCTACACCTTC.

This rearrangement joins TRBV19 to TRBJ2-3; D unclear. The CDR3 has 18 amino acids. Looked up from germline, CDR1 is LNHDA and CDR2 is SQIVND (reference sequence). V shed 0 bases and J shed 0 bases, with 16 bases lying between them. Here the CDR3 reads CASSIDLMGRASTDTQYF. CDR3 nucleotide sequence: TGTGCCAGTAGTATAGATTTGATGGGAAGAGCTAGCACAGATACGCAGTATTTT. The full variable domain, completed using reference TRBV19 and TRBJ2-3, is DGGITQSPKYLFRKEGQNVTLSCEQNLNHDAMYWYRQDPGQGLRLIYYSQIVNDFQKGDIAEGYSVSREKKESFPLTVTSAQKNPTAFYLCASSIDLMGRASTDTQYFGPGTRLTVL.

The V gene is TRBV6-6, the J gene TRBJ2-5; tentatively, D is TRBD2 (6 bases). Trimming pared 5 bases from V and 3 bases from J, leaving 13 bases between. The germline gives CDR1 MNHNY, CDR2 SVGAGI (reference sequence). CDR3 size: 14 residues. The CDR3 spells CASSRISGEETQYF. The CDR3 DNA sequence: TGTGCCAGCAGTCGTATTAGCGGAGAAGAGACCCAGTACTTC.

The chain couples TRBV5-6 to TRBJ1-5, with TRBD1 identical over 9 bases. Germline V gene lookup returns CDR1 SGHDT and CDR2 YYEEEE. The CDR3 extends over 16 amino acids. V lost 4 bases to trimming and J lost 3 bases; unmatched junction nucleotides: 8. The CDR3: CASSQGQGSYNQPQHF. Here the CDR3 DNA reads TGTGCCAGCAGCCAGGGACAGGGATCGTACAATCAGCCCCAGCATTTT.

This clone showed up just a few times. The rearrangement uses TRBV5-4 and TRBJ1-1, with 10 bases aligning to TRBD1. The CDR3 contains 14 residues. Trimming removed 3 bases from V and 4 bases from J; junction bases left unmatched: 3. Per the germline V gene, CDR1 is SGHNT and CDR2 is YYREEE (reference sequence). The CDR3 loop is CASSWDRGGTEAFF. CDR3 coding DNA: TGTGCCAGCAGCTGGGACAGGGGCGGCACTGAAGCTTTCTTT.

The CDR3 nucleotides are TGTGCCAGCGGGGCTAGCGGGGCTAACACCGGGGAGCTGTTTTTT. Protein product: CASGASGANTGELFF. The chain recombines TRBV7-8 with TRBJ2-2; 9 positions match TRBD2. CDR1 and CDR2 from the germline V gene are SGHVS and FQNEAQ. The CDR3 sequence is 15 residues long. Trimming took 8 bases from V and 2 from J; bases not matched to a gene: 6.

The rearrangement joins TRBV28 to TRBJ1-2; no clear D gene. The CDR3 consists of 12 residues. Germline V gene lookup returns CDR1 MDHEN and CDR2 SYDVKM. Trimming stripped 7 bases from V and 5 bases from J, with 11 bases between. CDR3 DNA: TGTGCCAGCAAACGGAGTTTGTATGGCTACACCTTC. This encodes CASKRSLYGYTF.